Following are 23 T cell receptor beta chains from one sample sequenced in a study of T-cell memory formation after mild COVID-19. Via MiXCR, TCRdb re-called the 5' RACE reads, giving one row per CDR3 protein. The sample records about 190,000 distinct CDR3 sequences, about a sixth being singletons. Source material: PBMCs or a T cell subset sorted from them (not recorded which). These receptors originate from an adult woman who had mild COVID-19 (a few samples of this study predate the infection). Cell type and time point are not known.

This clonotype showed up many times. The J gene is TRBJ2-1, the V gene TRBV4-2; the D call may be TRBD1 or TRBD2 (5 bases each). V shed 0 bases and J shed 12 bases, with 18 bases lying between them. The CDR3 loop spans 15 amino acids. Germline loops: CDR1 LGHNA, CDR2 YNFKEQ. The CDR3 loop is CASSQDSETPRGQFF. The DNA of the CDR3 is TGTGCCAGCAGCCAAGATTCGGAGACACCGAGGGGGCAGTTCTTC.

The chain couples TRBV12-3 or TRBV12-4 to TRBJ1-1, with TRBD1 as a possible D gene (5 bases). The V gene lost 6 bases and the J gene lost 8 bases, with 22 bases spanning the gap. The CDR3 totals 15 residues. The CDR3, as DNA: TGTGCCAGCAGCCTGTCAGGGTTTAAAGGAGTCGAAGCTTTCTTT. This codes for CASSLSGFKGVEAFF.

This clonotype turned up a few times. The rearrangement links TRBV12-3 or TRBV12-4 to TRBJ2-7; weak D call: TRBD2 (5 bases). Trimming removed 8 bases from V and 4 bases from J, with 9 bases in between. The CDR3 contains 11 residues. The CDR3 DNA reads TGTGCCAGCGCTGGAGGATACGAGCAGTACTTC. Protein sequence: CASAGGYEQYF.

This clonotype appeared a few times. This chain joins TRBV7-8 and TRBJ2-2; TRBD2 matches at 7 bases. V lost 2 bases and J lost 6; bases outside the gene matches: 18. This CDR3 is 19 amino acids long. The germline V gene encodes CDR1 SGHVS and CDR2 FQNEAQ. In nucleotides, the CDR3 is TGTGCCAGCAGCTTACTTGTTTCTACGAGCGGGAAATTTTCCGGGGAGCTGTTTTTT. Protein: CASSLLVSTSGKFSGELFF.

The chain recombines TRBV20-1 with TRBJ1-6; tentatively, D is TRBD1 (6 bases). The CDR3 totals 13 residues. The V gene's germline CDR1 is DFQATT and CDR2 SNEGSKA (reference sequence). Trimming cost V 5 bases and J 7 bases, with 12 bases left between them. CDR3 in amino acids: CSASGTPNSPLHF. The DNA for the CDR3 is TGCAGTGCTTCCGGGACACCGAATTCACCCCTCCACTTT.

This chain connects TRBV20-1 to TRBJ1-1; no firm D call. The V end lost 5 bases, the J end lost 4 bases, and 11 bases lay between the germline ends. Germline V gives CDR1 DFQATT, CDR2 SNEGSKA (reference sequence). This CDR3 has 12 residues. The CDR3 here is CSAPGLATEAFF. The DNA for the CDR3 is TGCAGTGCTCCCGGTCTCGCCACTGAAGCTTTCTTT.

The genes are TRBV12-3 or TRBV12-4 and TRBJ1-2; D is perhaps TRBD1 (6 bases). With 6 bases removed from V and 4 bases from J, the gap between germline ends came to 12 bases. The CDR3 consists of 13 residues. CDR3 amino acids: CASSRGGTYGYTF. CDR3 in DNA: TGTGCCAGCAGCCGAGGGGGGACCTATGGCTACACCTTC.

The gene calls are TRBV6-2 or TRBV6-3 and TRBJ1-1; D may be TRBD1 (5 bases). Germline CDR1 and CDR2: MNHEY and SVGEGT. V dropped 7 bases and J dropped 6 bases, with 9 bases sitting between them. This CDR3 is 11 amino acids long. The CDR3 DNA reads as TGTGCCAGCACCCAGGGCTCTGAAGCTTTCTTT. It translates to CASTQGSEAFF.

This clonotype was observed a handful of times. This CDR3 reads CASSLRLDEQFF. The CDR3 DNA sequence: TGTGCCAGCAGCCTTCGCCTGGATGAGCAGTTCTTC. The chain employs TRBV7-9 and TRBJ2-1; D gene uncertain. Trimming pared 5 bases from V and 8 bases from J, leaving 10 bases between. Per the germline V gene, CDR1 is SEHNR and CDR2 is FQNEAQ (reference sequence). This CDR3 spans 12 amino acids. The full variable domain, rest sourced from reference TRBV7-9 and TRBJ2-1, is DTGVSQNPRHKITKRGQNVTFRCDPISEHNRLYWYRQTLGQGPEFLTYFQNEAQLEKSRLLSDRFSAERPKGSFSTLEIQRTEQGDSAMYLCASSLRLDEQFFGPGTRLTVL.

V gene TRBV11-2 combines with J gene TRBJ2-7, with 10 bases lining up with TRBD2. The CDR3 contains 16 residues. Germline CDR1 SGHAT, CDR2 FQNNGV. J lost 0 bases, V lost 0 bases, and 2 bases had no gene match. The DNA of the CDR3 is TGTGCCAGCAGCTTAGAACTAGCGGGAAGCTCCTACGAGCAGTACTTC. This translates into CASSLELAGSSYEQYF.

This chain uses TRBV4-1 with TRBJ1-2, with a weak D call TRBD1 (6 bases). V dropped 2 bases and J dropped 8 bases, with 9 bases sitting between them. This CDR3 spans 12 amino acids. The V gene's germline CDR1 is MGHRA and CDR2 YSYEKL. CDR3: CASSQPGAGYTF. The CDR3 coding sequence is TGCGCCAGCAGCCAACCAGGGGCGGGCTACACCTTC.

This clonotype was counted only a few times. This chain connects TRBV4-2 to TRBJ2-3; 9 bases fit TRBD2. Germline assignment: CDR1 LGHNA and CDR2 YNFKEQ. The junction had 7 bases not matched to a gene; V was cut back by 0 bases and J by 0 bases. The CDR3 covers 18 residues. CDR3 in amino acids: CASSQEGSGGLSTDTQYF. The CDR3 nucleotides read TGTGCCAGCAGCCAAGAAGGTAGCGGGGGCCTTAGCACAGATACGCAGTATTTT.

The V and J genes are TRBV20-1 and TRBJ2-3; TRBD2 aligns across 11 bases. The V and J ends lost 5 bases and 2 bases, in that order; junction bases with no gene match: 6. The CDR3 runs to 15 residues. CDR1 and CDR2 from the germline V gene are DFQATT and SNEGSKA (reference sequence). CDR3 sequence (DNA): TGCAGTGCTCGCCGACTAGCGGGATACACAGATACGCAGTATTTT. Translation: CSARRLAGYTDTQYF.

This sequence joins TRBV3-1 and TRBJ2-3; 10 bases line up with TRBD2. Germline loops: CDR1 LGHDT, CDR2 YNNKEL (reference sequence). V lost 3 bases to trimming and J lost 4 bases; unmatched junction nucleotides: 7. CDR3 size: 16 residues. The CDR3 region is CASSHTGTSVPDTQYF. Here the CDR3 DNA reads TGTGCCAGCAGCCACACCGGGACTAGCGTCCCAGATACGCAGTATTTT.

This clonotype has at least ten counts. This rearrangement joins TRBV5-1 to TRBJ2-7, with D perhaps TRBD2 (6 bases). Germline lookup yields CDR1 SGHRS and CDR2 YFSETQ. Trimming stripped 6 bases from V and 3 bases from J, with 13 bases between. The CDR3 consists of 13 residues. The CDR3 loop is CASTPGVGYEQYF. The CDR3 DNA reads as TGCGCCAGCACCCCGGGAGTAGGCTACGAGCAGTACTTC.

This clonotype was observed a handful of times. The gene calls are TRBV20-1 and TRBJ1-2; the D is unclear. V was trimmed by 6 bases and J by 3 bases, leaving 8 bases between them. The CDR3 has 11 residues. The germline V gene encodes CDR1 DFQATT and CDR2 SNEGSKA (reference sequence). DNA of the CDR3: TGCAGTGCCCGGAGAGACTATGGCTACACCTTC. Amino acid sequence: CSARRDYGYTF.

This clonotype was detected a few times. V gene TRBV7-9 combines with J gene TRBJ1-1; 12 bases agree with TRBD1. The V gene end was trimmed by 5 bases and the J gene end by 3 bases; junction bases not matched to a gene: 19. The CDR3 has 20 residues. Germline V gene lookup returns CDR1 SEHNR and CDR2 FQNEAQ (reference sequence). CDR3 region: CASSGGQGAIGGLRDTEAFF. In DNA form, the CDR3 reads TGTGCCAGCAGCGGGGGACAGGGGGCGATCGGCGGGTTGAGGGACACTGAAGCTTTCTTT.

This clonotype was seen only a few times. This chain joins TRBV20-1 and TRBJ1-5, with D unresolved. The CDR3 runs to 12 residues. V was pared by 6 bases and J by 6 bases, with 12 bases between. Germline CDR1 is DFQATT and CDR2 is SNEGSKA (reference sequence). DNA for the CDR3: TGCAGTGCAGGGCAGCTCGGTCAGCCCCAGCATTTT. Protein product: CSAGQLGQPQHF.

In this sample, this clonotype turned up a few times. This chain uses TRBV5-1 with TRBJ2-5; TRBD1 matches 12 bases. From germline, CDR1 is SGHRS and CDR2 YFSETQ. This CDR3 contains 15 residues. V lost 4 bases to trimming and J lost 3 bases; unmatched junction nucleotides: 4. The DNA for the CDR3 is TGCGCCAGCAGCGCCGGGACAGGGGGCGAAGAGACCCAGTACTTC. Amino acid sequence: CASSAGTGGEETQYF.

This chain links TRBV7-3 with TRBJ2-6; 8 bases agree with TRBD1. The V segment lost 5 bases and the J segment 0 bases; nucleotides outside the gene matches: 6. Germline CDR1 SGHTA, CDR2 FQGTGA. The CDR3 extends over 17 amino acids. CDR3 in DNA: TGTGCCAGCAGCCCAGGGGGCAGGGCCTCTGGGGCCAACGTCCTGACTTTC. It is translated as CASSPGGRASGANVLTF.

This clonotype was counted a few times. V gene TRBV7-9 combines with J gene TRBJ2-3, with 13 bases that match TRBD2. The junction had 10 bases not matched to a gene; V was cut back by 6 bases and J by 4 bases. Germline V gene lookup returns CDR1 SEHNR and CDR2 FQNEAQ (reference sequence). The CDR3 has 17 residues. Here the CDR3 reads CASSRGLAGYKADTQYF. CDR3 bases: TGTGCCAGCAGTCGGGGACTAGCGGGATATAAAGCAGATACGCAGTATTTT.

The V and J genes are TRBV5-1 and TRBJ1-1; D is unresolved. V lost 1 base and J 6 bases, leaving 7 bases between the germline ends. CDR3 length: 12 amino acids. The germline V gene encodes CDR1 SGHRS and CDR2 YFSETQ. In DNA, the CDR3 is TGCGCCAGCAGCTTGATGGGTCCTGAAGCTTTCTTT. Amino acids: CASSLMGPEAFF.

This clonotype was seen repeatedly, ten times or more. Compared with germline, one end of the junction differs, possibly owing to a read error. CDR3 bases: TGTGCCAGCAGCTTAGCGGGGGGGAATCAGCCCCAGCATTTT. Translated, it gives CASSLAGGNQPQHF. The chain recombines TRBV5-1 with TRBJ1-5; D is perhaps TRBD1 (5 bases). This CDR3 is 14 amino acids long. CDR1 is SGHRS and CDR2 is YFSETQ in the germline V gene. Supplemented by reference TRBV5-1 and TRBJ1-5, the full variable domain reads KAGVTQTPRYLIKTRGQQVTLSCSPISGHRSVSWYQQTPGQGLQFLFEYFSETQRNKGNFPGRFSGRQFSNSRSEMNVSTLELGDSALYLCASSLAGGNQPQHFGDGTRLSIL.